Listed below are T cell receptor beta chains from one sample, sequenced in a study of shared clonotypes between healthy human individuals. Here immunoSEQ multiplex PCR was the method, and the copy in TCRdb shows in-frame clones only, minus some. The sample yields 2 million to 3 million clones, roughly 93% seen once. What was sequenced was naive CD4+ T cells from PBMCs. The receptors were sampled from a man younger than 35 in good health. Some clones in this sample may be carry-over from other donors' samples. Both conserved end residues are part of each CDR3.

TRBV5-1 CASSLATSGVNEQFF
TRBV6-1 CASSGGPSSYEQYF
TRBV6-6 CASRQPGLDKYEQYF
TRBV21-1 CASSKNDSRTDTQYF
TRBV6-5 CASSYPGQGDTEAFF
TRBV5-1 CASSLVASEQFF
TRBV2 CASSVGPDPGYTF
TRBV4-3 CASSQVGNTEAFF
TRBV28 CASSFHGQANSYEQYF
TRBV9 CASRPGQGDNEQFF
TRBV9 CASSVAASGGQETQYF
TRBV30 CACPQGGNTIYF
TRBV7-3 CASSSQGYQPQHF
TRBV27 CASSLERTSGYEQYF
TRBV5-4 CASSLEQGRYEQYF
TRBV5-1 CASNPQAGDEQFF
TRBV10-3 CAIRDQPLNTEAFF
TRBV6-1 CVSSAFLGQANSYEQYF
TRBV28 CASSLAGGKQFF
TRBV19 CASGQSTDTQYF
TRBV5-1 CASSTRTSGTDTQYF
TRBV28 CASSLPDSLGSKNIQYF
TRBV5-4 CASSSKGGVNIQYF
TRBV18 CASSPPSPSGSTDTQYF